This T cell receptor beta chain was sequenced in a study of cytomegalovirus exposure and HLA in healthy donors. General observations from the study: It was in a later analysis that TCR association rates were seen to vary by HLA locus, highest for DRB1 and lowest for HLA-C.

The PCR was carried out with 60 Vbeta primers and 13 Jbeta primers. Produced via immunoSEQ multiplex PCR; TCRdb's table is partial and in-frame only. The table has 110,000 to 150,000 clones, about 80% seen once. There are 14 residues in the CDR3. Germline V CDR1 and CDR2: WNHNN, SYGVQD (reference sequence). Deletions cut 1 base from V and 4 bases from J, with 7 bases between. For this clone: No antigen is known for it.

The chain is built from TRBV10-1 and TRBJ2-2; tentatively, D is TRBD2 (5 bases). The material sequenced was PBMCs. The receptor comes from a woman aged 40 to 49 in good health and CMV-seronegative. The DNA of the CDR3 is TGCGCCAGCAGTGAGTTGAGGGCCACCGGGGAGCTGTTTTTT. Translation: CASSELRATGELFF.